The 13 T cell receptor beta chains reported below all come from one sample, sequenced in a study of cytomegalovirus exposure and HLA in healthy donors. The PCR had 60 Vbeta and 13 Jbeta primers. Profiled with immunoSEQ multiplex PCR; TCRdb holds only in-frame clones, not every one. The sample consists of 100,000 or so clones, about 75% of them appearing once. The sequenced sample was PBMCs. These receptors all come from a man aged 45 to 65 in good health and CMV-seronegative.

This chain links TRBV11-2 with TRBJ1-1, with D possibly being TRBD1 (5 bases). Germline CDR1 reads SGHAT; CDR2 reads FQNNGV. Trimming took off 6 bases at V and 10 bases at J, with 18 bases between the two ends. The CDR3 is 13 residues long. CDR3 loop: CASSPRGRVGAFF. The CDR3 DNA reads TGTGCCAGCAGTCCTCGAGGCAGGGTGGGAGCTTTCTTT.

This clone was picked up a small number of times. This sequence joins TRBV29-1 and TRBJ2-3; 10 nucleotides align to TRBD1. V was clipped by 6 bases and J by 4 bases; unmatched bases: 4. CDR1 and CDR2 from the germline V gene are SQVTM and ANQGSEA. CDR3 size: 13 residues. The CDR3 DNA sequence: TGCAGCGTGGGACAGGGGTTCGCAGATACGCAGTATTTT. Its translation is CSVGQGFADTQYF.

This clone has only a few counts. This chain uses TRBV30 with TRBJ2-7, with a tentative D call TRBD2 (6 bases). This CDR3 region has 12 residues. Germline V gives CDR1 GTSNPN, CDR2 SVGIG (reference sequence). Trimming stripped 5 bases from V and 6 bases from J, with 14 bases between. In nucleotides, the CDR3 is TGTGCCTGGGGCCTGGCGGGGAGCGAGCAGTACTTC. This sequence encodes CAWGLAGSEQYF.

Only one count was recorded for this clone. V gene TRBV4-2 combines with J gene TRBJ1-2; tentative D call: TRBD1 (5 bases). V was clipped by 5 bases and J by 3 bases, with 19 bases between them. This CDR3 is 16 amino acids long. CDR1 and CDR2 (germline): LGHNA, YNFKEQ. The CDR3 loop reads CASSLTLDGDYYGYTF. In DNA form, the CDR3 reads TGTGCCAGCAGCTTAACGTTAGACGGGGACTACTATGGCTACACCTTC.

The chain couples TRBV6-4 to TRBJ1-6; TRBD1 agrees at 8 bases. The germline V gene has CDR1 MRHNA and CDR2 SNTAGT. CDR3 length: 13 amino acids. Unmatched junction bases numbered 8, after V lost 6 bases and J lost 13 bases. Here the CDR3 reads CASRPSGGQPLHF. The CDR3 DNA follows: TGTGCCAGCAGACCTTCAGGGGGCCAGCCCCTCCACTTT.

The chain has TRBV2 and TRBJ1-1; D gene unclear. Per the germline V gene, CDR1 is SNHLY and CDR2 is FYNNEI. The V gene lost 6 bases and the J gene lost 3 bases, with 11 bases spanning the gap. The CDR3 sequence is 13 residues long. CDR3 in DNA: TGTGCCAGCAGGGGGTCGGGGTACACTGAAGCTTTCTTT. Translated: CASRGSGYTEAFF. The full variable domain, with the rest looked up from reference TRBV2 and TRBJ1-1, is EPEVTQTPSHQVTQMGQEVILRCVPISNHLYFYWYRQILGQKVEFLVSFYNNEISEKSEIFDDQFSVERPDGSNFTLKIRSTKLEDSAMYFCASRGSGYTEAFFGQGTRLTVV.

The chain uses TRBV28 and TRBJ2-2; perhaps TRBD2 as D (7 bases). This CDR3 has 16 amino acids. In germline, CDR1 is MDHEN, CDR2 SYDVKM. Trimming removed 7 bases at V and 3 bases at J, with 18 bases between. The CDR3 DNA follows: TGTGCCAGCACCCGAGGGGGGGGGTACCACACCGGGGAGCTGTTTTTT. The encoded protein is CASTRGGGYHTGELFF.

The rearrangement joins TRBV5-4 to TRBJ2-7, with D maybe TRBD2 (6 bases). The ends were cut back, 1 base at V and 5 bases at J, with 7 bases in the middle. CDR3 size: 12 residues. Per the germline V gene, CDR1 is SGHNT and CDR2 is YYREEE (reference sequence). As DNA, the CDR3 is TGTGCCAGCAGCTTGACGGGGGACGAGCAGTACTTC. Its translation: CASSLTGDEQYF.

This clone was seen only a few times. The rearrangement uses TRBV5-5 and TRBJ2-5; 7 nucleotides match TRBD1. This CDR3 is built from 14 residues. In germline, CDR1 is SGHKS, CDR2 YYEKEE (reference sequence). Trimming at V came to 4 bases and at J to 6 bases, leaving 9 bases not matched to a gene. The CDR3 DNA is TGTGCCAGCAGCGTCCTACAGGGGATGAAGACCCAGTACTTC. It codes for CASSVLQGMKTQYF.

Only a few counts were recorded for this clone. This chain links TRBV6-6 with TRBJ2-7; 11 bases map to TRBD2. The junction had 3 bases not matched to a gene; V was cut back by 0 bases and J by 2 bases. CDR1 MNHNY and CDR2 SVGAGI come from the germline V gene (reference sequence). The CDR3 totals 16 residues. CDR3 region: CASSYSGLAGTYEQYF. DNA for the CDR3: TGTGCCAGCAGTTACTCTGGACTAGCGGGTACCTACGAGCAGTACTTC.

With respect to this clone: An end of the junction does not agree with germline; a read error may underlie this. The chain has TRBV7-9 and TRBJ2-2; 9 bases fit TRBD2. This CDR3 is 16 amino acids long. Germline V lookup: CDR1 SEHNR, CDR2 FQNEAQ (reference sequence). The CDR3 DNA follows: TGTTCCAGCAGCTTAGGAGTAGCGGGAGTTCTCGGGGAGCTGTTTTTT. This encodes CSSSLGVAGVLGELFF.

The chain combines TRBV11-2 with TRBJ1-6, with D perhaps TRBD1 (6 bases). From germline, CDR1 is SGHAT and CDR2 FQNNGV. V lost 2 bases and J 9 bases, leaving 11 bases between the germline ends. This CDR3 is 14 amino acids long. The DNA for the CDR3 is TGTGCCAGCAGCTTAAGCCAGGGGAGTTCACCCCTCCACTTT. Protein: CASSLSQGSSPLHF.

This clone was found once. CDR3 protein: CASSLGGLQETQYF. For the CDR3, the DNA is TGTGCCAGCAGCTTAGGCGGGCTCCAAGAGACCCAGTACTTC. This chain uses TRBV11-3 with TRBJ2-5; possible D gene TRBD2, 5 bases. CDR1 is SGHNT, CDR2 YENEEA, per germline. V lost 1 base to trimming and J lost 1 base, with 7 bases between them. This CDR3 contains 14 residues.